These T cell receptor beta chains were read from a single sample in a study of blood T cell repertoires in COVID-19. Profiled with immunoSEQ multiplex PCR; TCRdb holds only in-frame clones, not every one. The sample consists of 120,000 to 150,000 clones, roughly 80% of them appearing once. The sample was peripheral blood. The receptor set was obtained from a human donor in a cohort sampled during active COVID-19. CDR3s include the opening cysteine and the closing phenylalanine or tryptophan. Fields, in order: J gene, clone size, V gene, D gene, CDR3 DNA, CDR3 protein. D genes are given only for firm matches. The listing skips clone size in some rows; elsewhere it reads once, few, many or a size class.

J: TRBJ2-7
size: once
V: TRBV5-1
D: TRBD1
DNA: TGCGCCAGCAGGCGGGGACAGGGAAACTACGAGCAGTACTTC
CDR3: CASRRGQGNYEQYF

J: TRBJ1-3
size: -
V: TRBV19
D: -
DNA: TGTGCCAGTAGGATGACATTCCTCTCTGGAAACACCATATATTTT
CDR3: CASRMTFLSGNTIYF

J: TRBJ1-1
size: few
V: TRBV19
D: TRBD1
DNA: TGTGCCAGTAGTATAGAGGACAGGGCCAACACTGAAGCTTTCTTT
CDR3: CASSIEDRANTEAFF

J: TRBJ1-4
size: -
V: TRBV5-1
D: TRBD1
DNA: TGCGCCAGCAGCCGGGGACAGGGAAGGTTGGATGAAAAACTGTTTTTT
CDR3: CASSRGQGRLDEKLFF

J: TRBJ2-5
size: -
V: TRBV28
D: -
DNA: TGTGCCAGCAGCCGTAGTTCGAGAGAGACCCAGTACTTC
CDR3: CASSRSSRETQYF

J: TRBJ2-2
size: -
V: TRBV29-1
D: TRBD1
DNA: TGCAGCGTAAAGACAGGGCCTAGCCCTGCCGGCGGGGAGCTGTTTTTT
CDR3: CSVKTGPSPAGGELFF

J: TRBJ1-5
size: -
V: TRBV19
D: -
DNA: TGTGCCAGTAGTATGGGAGGTCAGCCCCAGCATTTT
CDR3: CASSMGGQPQHF

J: TRBJ2-5
size: -
V: TRBV7-9
D: -
DNA: TGTGCCAGCAGCCGAGGGCCGACAGAGACCCAGTACTTC
CDR3: CASSRGPTETQYF

J: TRBJ1-5
size: few
V: TRBV19
D: TRBD1
DNA: TGTGCCAGCGGGGACAGTAGCAATCAGCCCCAGCATTTT
CDR3: CASGDSSNQPQHF

J: TRBJ2-7
size: -
V: TRBV3-1/TRBV3-2
D: TRBD2
DNA: TGTGCCAGCAGCCAAGAGCCTAGCGGGGCCTACGAGCAGTACTTC
CDR3: CASSQEPSGAYEQYF

J: TRBJ1-2
size: -
V: TRBV6-6
D: -
DNA: TGTGCCAGCACTATGAGGGACTATGGCTACACCTTC
CDR3: CASTMRDYGYTF

J: TRBJ1-3
size: few
V: TRBV15
D: TRBD1
DNA: TGTGCCACCAGCAGACCCGGGACAGTAACTTTCTCTGGAAACACCATATATTTT
CDR3: CATSRPGTVTFSGNTIYF

J: TRBJ1-6
size: -
V: TRBV19
D: TRBD1
DNA: TGTGCCAGTAGTTTCCAGGTGACAGGGAGTTCACCCCTCCACTTT
CDR3: CASSFQVTGSSPLHF

J: TRBJ1-2
size: once
V: TRBV5-4
D: TRBD1
DNA: TGTGCCAGCAGCCGACAGGGGGTGGGTGGCTACACCTTC
CDR3: CASSRQGVGGYTF

J: TRBJ1-4
size: -
V: TRBV7-9
D: -
DNA: TGTGCCAGCAGCTTAGGGGGGGGTCGTGGTGAAAAACTGTTTTTT
CDR3: CASSLGGGRGEKLFF

J: TRBJ1-3
size: -
V: TRBV7-9
D: TRBD1
DNA: TGTGCCAGCAGCCGAGGGGACAGGGGAAACACCATATATTTT
CDR3: CASSRGDRGNTIYF

J: TRBJ1-2
size: -
V: TRBV5-4
D: TRBD1
DNA: TGTGCCAGCAGCCACAGGGGTTGGAACCTAGGAGGCTACACCTTC
CDR3: CASSHRGWNLGGYTF

J: TRBJ1-6
size: -
V: TRBV3-1/TRBV3-2
D: TRBD1
DNA: TGTGCCAGCAGCCAAGGACAGGGTCGCGGAGGCTCACCCCTCCACTTT
CDR3: CASSQGQGRGGSPLHF

J: TRBJ2-3
size: -
V: TRBV5-1
D: -
DNA: TGCGCCAGCCTTGGACAGTACACAGATACGCAGTATTTT
CDR3: CASLGQYTDTQYF

J: TRBJ1-4
size: once
V: TRBV7-6
D: TRBD1
DNA: TGTGCCAGCAGCTTTTTGGACAGGGGTAATGAAAAACTGTTTTTT
CDR3: CASSFLDRGNEKLFF

J: TRBJ2-5
size: once
V: TRBV5-1
D: -
DNA: TGCGCCAGCAGCTTGCGCGGGCCCCCCGAGACCCAGTACTTC
CDR3: CASSLRGPPETQYF

J: TRBJ1-1
size: -
V: TRBV28
D: TRBD1
DNA: TGTGCCAGCAGTCTCCGGCCGACAGGGGGCGGTGAAGCTTTCTTT
CDR3: CASSLRPTGGGEAFF

J: TRBJ1-5
size: -
V: TRBV7-4
D: -
DNA: TGTGCCAGCAGCCCACCATTTCGAATGGTAGAGCAGCCCCAGCATTTT
CDR3: CASSPPFRMVEQPQHF

J: TRBJ2-1
size: -
V: TRBV5-1
D: TRBD1
DNA: TGCGCCAGCAGCCGGACAGGGGAGCTCTACAATGAGCAGTTCTTC
CDR3: CASSRTGELYNEQFF

J: TRBJ1-1
size: -
V: TRBV7-3
D: -
DNA: TGTGCCAGCAGCTTGGGTTCGGGAATGGCTTTCTTT
CDR3: CASSLGSGMAFF

J: TRBJ2-7
size: -
V: TRBV5-4
D: TRBD1
DNA: TGTGCCAGCAGTCCCGGACAGGTCGTATCCTACGAGCAGTACTTC
CDR3: CASSPGQVVSYEQYF

J: TRBJ1-4
size: -
V: TRBV20-1
D: TRBD1
DNA: TGCAGTGCTAGTAGTAGCCAGGGGGCTAGGGAAAAACTGTTTTTT
CDR3: CSASSSQGAREKLFF